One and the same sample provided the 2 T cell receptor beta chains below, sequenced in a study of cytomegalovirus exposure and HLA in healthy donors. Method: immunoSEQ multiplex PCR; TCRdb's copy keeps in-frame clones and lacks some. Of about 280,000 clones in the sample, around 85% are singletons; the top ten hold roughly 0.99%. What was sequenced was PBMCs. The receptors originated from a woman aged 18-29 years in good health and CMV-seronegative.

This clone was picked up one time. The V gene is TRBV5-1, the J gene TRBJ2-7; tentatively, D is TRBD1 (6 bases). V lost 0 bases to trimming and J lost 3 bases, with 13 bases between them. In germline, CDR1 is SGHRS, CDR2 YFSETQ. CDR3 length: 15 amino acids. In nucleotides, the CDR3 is TGCGCCAGCAGCTTGGGACAGGTTATTTTCTACGAGCAGTACTTC. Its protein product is CASSLGQVIFYEQYF.

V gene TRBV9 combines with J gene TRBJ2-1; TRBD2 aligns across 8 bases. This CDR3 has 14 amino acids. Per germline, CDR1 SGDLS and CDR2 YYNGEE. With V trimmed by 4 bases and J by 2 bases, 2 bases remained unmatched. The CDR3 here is CASSQGLAYNEQFF. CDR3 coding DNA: TGTGCCAGCAGCCAGGGACTAGCCTACAATGAGCAGTTCTTC.